One sample yielded the 22 T cell receptor beta chains listed below, sequenced in a study of T-cell memory formation after mild COVID-19. TCRdb called the 5' RACE reads again in MiXCR, with one record for every CDR3 protein. The repertoire holds about 250,000 distinct CDR3 sequences, with roughly 17% as singletons. The sequenced sample consisted of PBMCs or a T cell subset sorted from them (not recorded which). These receptors all stem from a man aged 18 to 30 who had mild COVID-19 (a few samples of this study predate the infection). Cell type and time point are not known.

This clonotype was counted a few times. The chain has TRBV20-1 and TRBJ2-5; 8 bases are a match to TRBD2. The CDR3 has 12 residues. Germline assignment: CDR1 DFQATT and CDR2 SNEGSKA (reference sequence). After removal of 8 bases from V and 7 bases from J, the junction contained 9 bases not matched to a gene. The CDR3 is CSSGGAVGTQYF. The DNA of the CDR3 is TGCAGTTCCGGGGGGGCCGTGGGGACCCAGTACTTC.

This clonotype was seen a handful of times. The J gene is TRBJ2-1, the V gene TRBV6-5; 7 bases are a match to TRBD1. Germline V gives CDR1 MNHEY, CDR2 SVGAGI. With 0 bases clipped from V and 4 bases from J, the junction kept 6 bases outside the gene matches. This CDR3 comprises 16 residues. CDR3 protein: CASSYSSSGGYNEQFF. CDR3 DNA: TGTGCCAGCAGTTACTCGAGTTCAGGGGGTTACAATGAGCAGTTCTTC.

J is TRBJ2-2 and V is TRBV4-1; maybe TRBD1 (6 bases). The CDR3 covers 18 residues. Per the germline V gene, CDR1 is MGHRA and CDR2 is YSYEKL. V was clipped by 4 bases and J by 6 bases, with 24 bases between them. CDR3 bases: TGCGCCAGCAGCCGTAATCCCCGGGACAAATTTCGGGCCGGGGAGCTGTTTTTT. Its protein is CASSRNPRDKFRAGELFF.

The chain recombines TRBV6-4 with TRBJ2-3; no clear D. Trimming took 4 bases from V and 1 from J, leaving 15 bases between them. CDR1 and CDR2 (germline): MRHNA, SNTAGT. CDR3 length equals 16 residues. For the CDR3, the DNA is TGTGCCAGCAGTGCCACCCCCACGGGCGGCACAGATACGCAGTATTTT. Its translation is CASSATPTGGTDTQYF.

The chain recombines TRBV5-1 with TRBJ1-1; D remains unclear. The CDR3 extends over 15 amino acids. The V end lost 4 bases, the J end lost 1 base, and 14 bases lay between the germline ends. Per the germline V gene, CDR1 is SGHRS and CDR2 is YFSETQ. In DNA, the CDR3 is TGCGCCAGCAGCGCTCGCTTCGGGGAGAACACTGAAGCTTTCTTT. Translated, it gives CASSARFGENTEAFF. The full variable domain, completed using reference TRBV5-1 and TRBJ1-1, is KAGVTQTPRYLIKTRGQQVTLSCSPISGHRSVSWYQQTPGQGLQFLFEYFSETQRNKGNFPGRFSGRQFSNSRSEMNVSTLELGDSALYLCASSARFGENTEAFFGQGTRLTVV.

This clonotype showed up many times. The chain joins TRBV20-1 to TRBJ1-1, with D possibly being TRBD1 (6 bases). Germline V gene sequence: CDR1 DFQATT, CDR2 SNEGSKA (reference sequence). Trimming shortened V by 0 bases and J by 4 bases, and 18 bases separated the two germline ends. The CDR3 consists of 16 residues. The CDR3 coding sequence is TGCAGTGCTAGAGACCGCCTGACAGGAGGGAGCACTGAAGCTTTCTTT. Its translation: CSARDRLTGGSTEAFF.

This clonotype has at least ten counts. V is TRBV4-3 and J is TRBJ2-5, with TRBD2 matching 7 bases. Unmatched junction bases numbered 7, after V lost 4 bases and J lost 5 bases. Looked up from germline, CDR1 is LGHNA and CDR2 is YSLEER. This CDR3 contains 14 residues. The CDR3, as DNA: TGCGCCAGCAGCCCGTCACTAGCGACCGAGACCCAGTACTTC. It translates to CASSPSLATETQYF.

This clonotype has more than one count but fewer than ten. This chain connects TRBV6-5 to TRBJ2-1; D ambiguous. V was clipped by 2 bases and J by 4 bases, with 15 bases between them. The length of the CDR3 is 16 residues. Germline V CDR1 and CDR2: MNHEY, SVGAGI. The CDR3 nucleotides are TGTGCCAGCAGTTACACCCGGGTCCTCGGGTACAATGAGCAGTTCTTC. It is translated as CASSYTRVLGYNEQFF.

This clonotype came up a few times. V gene TRBV4-2 combines with J gene TRBJ2-2, with D maybe TRBD2 (5 bases). V was clipped by 3 bases and J by 5 bases, with 16 bases between them. Germline V gives CDR1 LGHNA, CDR2 YNFKEQ. This CDR3 has 16 residues. In nucleotides, the CDR3 is TGTGCCAGCAGCCAGGAGTACTTACTAGTAACCGGGGAGCTGTTTTTT. It translates to CASSQEYLLVTGELFF.

This clonotype was seen ten or more times. The chain recombines TRBV2 with TRBJ1-6; D remains unclear. CDR3 length: 14 amino acids. Germline V gives CDR1 SNHLY, CDR2 FYNNEI. V gave up 6 bases and J gave up 7 bases, with 13 bases separating them. CDR3 nucleotides: TGTGCCAGCAGCCCCCTGGCCGGGAATTCACCCCTCCACTTT. Translating it yields CASSPLAGNSPLHF.

The sample holds a few counts of this clonotype. The rearrangement uses TRBV4-3 and TRBJ2-2; 9 bases align to TRBD2. The CDR3 spans 18 residues. Trimming at V came to 4 bases and at J to 4 bases, leaving 13 bases not matched to a gene. In germline, CDR1 is LGHNA, CDR2 YSLEER. The CDR3 coding sequence is TGCGCCAGCAGCCTTTCTTGGTGGCGGGGGGGCGGCACCGGGGAGCTGTTTTTT. Protein: CASSLSWWRGGGTGELFF.

This chain joins TRBV4-3 and TRBJ1-1; no clear D gene. Trimming removed 2 bases from V and 11 bases from J, with 15 bases in between. The length of the CDR3 is 13 residues. From germline, CDR1 is LGHNA and CDR2 YSLEER. The CDR3 sequence: CASSQFLGVQAFF. The CDR3 DNA sequence: TGCGCCAGCAGCCAATTCCTTGGGGTTCAGGCTTTCTTT.

The chain links TRBV20-1 to TRBJ2-5; 9 bases align to TRBD2. V lost 4 bases, J lost 3 bases, and 6 bases stayed unmatched. The CDR3 spans 14 residues. The germline CDR1 and CDR2 sequences are DFQATT and SNEGSKA (reference sequence). The CDR3 DNA reads as TGCAGTGCTACCGGGACTAGCTGGGAAGAGACCCAGTACTTC. As protein: CSATGTSWEETQYF.

The V and J genes are TRBV6-2 or TRBV6-3 and TRBJ2-3; maybe TRBD1 (5 bases). V dropped 3 bases and J dropped 4 bases, with 14 bases sitting between them. This CDR3 spans 15 amino acids. The germline CDR1 and CDR2 sequences are MNHEY and SVGEGT. This CDR3 reads CASSYTRVGSDTQYF. The CDR3 DNA is TGTGCCAGCAGTTATACCAGGGTTGGATCAGATACGCAGTATTTT.

The J gene is TRBJ2-7, the V gene TRBV10-3; TRBD1 is a possible D gene (6 bases). With 4 bases removed from V and 3 bases from J, the gap between germline ends came to 13 bases. This CDR3 comprises 14 residues. Germline V gene sequence: CDR1 ENHRY, CDR2 SYGVKD. In DNA, the CDR3 is TGTGCCATCAGTGCAGGGGATCGGGGCTACGAGCAGTACTTC. Encoded protein: CAISAGDRGYEQYF.

The table lists this clonotype with a few counts. The chain links TRBV3-1 to TRBJ2-5; no firm D call. V was clipped by 1 base and J by 7 bases, with 13 bases between them. This CDR3 has 14 residues. Looked up from germline, CDR1 is LGHDT and CDR2 is YNNKEL (reference sequence). DNA of the CDR3: TGTGCCAGCAGCCAAGGAGATGGGTTTTGGACCCAGTACTTC. It yields the protein CASSQGDGFWTQYF.

This clonotype has only a few counts. The rearrangement joins TRBV3-1 to TRBJ1-6; D is perhaps TRBD1 (5 bases). The CDR3 has 15 residues. The V and J ends lost 1 base and 10 bases respectively, with 14 bases between them. Germline CDR1 and CDR2: LGHDT and YNNKEL (reference sequence). The CDR3 DNA sequence: TGTGCCAGCAGCCAAGGGGCCGGGACTAAGTCACCCCTCCACTTT. Encoded protein: CASSQGAGTKSPLHF.

This chain connects TRBV7-3 to TRBJ2-7, with 9 bases that match TRBD2. The CDR3 length is 17 residues. Germline CDR1 and CDR2: SGHTA and FQGTGA. V gave up 1 base and J gave up 2 bases; unmatched junction bases: 9. CDR3 nucleotide sequence: TGTGCCAGCAGCTTAAAGGTTAGCGGGGGCCCTCCCTACGAGCAGTACGTC. Its protein product is CASSLKVSGGPPYEQYV.

There are a few counts of this clonotype. This rearrangement joins TRBV10-3 to TRBJ2-5; unclear D gene. Between the trimmed V and J ends, which lost 2 bases and 5 bases, there was a span of 3 bases. Germline CDR1 reads ENHRY; CDR2 reads SYGVKD. The CDR3 loop spans 11 amino acids. The CDR3 loop reads CAISEMETQYF. The CDR3 DNA reads TGTGCCATCAGTGAGATGGAGACCCAGTACTTC.

The V gene is TRBV2, the J gene TRBJ1-5, with 8 bases aligning to TRBD1. The CDR3 is 15 amino acids. CDR1 is SNHLY, CDR2 FYNNEI, per germline. V was pared by 6 bases and J by 6 bases, with 10 bases of the junction left unmatched. The CDR3 sequence: CASSRVAGGVQPQHF. DNA for the CDR3: TGTGCCAGCAGCCGGGTGGCAGGGGGCGTTCAGCCCCAGCATTTT.

The CDR3 spells CASSSRVGAYEQYF. The CDR3 region has the DNA TGTGCCAGCAGTTCCCGAGTCGGGGCCTACGAGCAGTACTTC. This chain links TRBV6-6 with TRBJ2-7; tentative D call: TRBD2 (5 bases). Trimming took 4 bases from V and 2 from J, leaving 12 bases between them. Germline V gives CDR1 MNHNY, CDR2 SVGAGI (reference sequence). This CDR3 comprises 14 residues.

This clonotype was seen only a few times. The CDR3 sequence: CASSPRVGELFF. Written as DNA, the CDR3 is TGTGCCAGCAGCCCCCGGGTCGGGGAGCTGTTTTTT. V and J are TRBV12-3 or TRBV12-4 and TRBJ2-2; unclear D gene. Trimming took off 6 bases at V and 7 bases at J, with 9 bases between the two ends. This CDR3 has 12 amino acids.